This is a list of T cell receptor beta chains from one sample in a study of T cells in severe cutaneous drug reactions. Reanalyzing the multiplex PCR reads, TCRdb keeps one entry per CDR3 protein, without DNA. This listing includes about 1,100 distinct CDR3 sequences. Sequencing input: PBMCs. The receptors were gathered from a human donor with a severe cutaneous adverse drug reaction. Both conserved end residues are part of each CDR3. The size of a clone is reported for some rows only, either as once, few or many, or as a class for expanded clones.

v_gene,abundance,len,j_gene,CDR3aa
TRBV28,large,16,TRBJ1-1,CASSLRQGSMNTEAFF
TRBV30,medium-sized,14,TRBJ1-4,CALSPGGIGEKLFF
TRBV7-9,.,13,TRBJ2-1,CASSSGLHNEQFF
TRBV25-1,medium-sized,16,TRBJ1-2,CASSESPAGSTYGYTF
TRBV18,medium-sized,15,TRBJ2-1,CASSPSGSSYNEQFF
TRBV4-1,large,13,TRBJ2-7,CASSQGQGDEQYF
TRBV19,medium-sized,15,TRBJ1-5,CASSIETGFDQPQHF
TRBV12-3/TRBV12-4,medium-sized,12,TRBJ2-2,CASSFSAGELFF
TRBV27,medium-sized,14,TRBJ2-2,CASSLRTSGGELFF
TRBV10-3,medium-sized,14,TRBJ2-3,CAISDVEAPDTQYF